The entry that follows covers one T cell receptor (beta chain) sequence. The source of the sample is a study of blood T cell repertoires in COVID-19. Looking at the study overall: Sites across the United States, Italy and Spain contributed samples from acute and convalescent COVID-19. PBMCs, B-cell-depleted T cells, or T cells provided the cDNA or gDNA that made up the material.

Authors' processing steps: Using reference gene primer amplification, nucleated cell counts were estimated. Repertoires were generated with immunoSEQ multiplex PCR, while TCRdb's copy carries only in-frame clones and drops some. Clonal size and the V and J genes are those of that table, whereas D and trimming came from the DNA. The table has tens of thousands of clones, approximately 86% seen once. The length of the CDR3 is 13 residues. Germline V gives CDR1 SGHKS, CDR2 YYEKEE (reference sequence). With 0 bases clipped from V and 5 bases from J, the junction kept 1 base outside the gene matches. The sequence was obtained from a woman aged 70 to 79 with active COVID-19. Sequencing was done on a sample of peripheral blood. This chain connects TRBV5-5 to TRBJ2-5; 7 positions match TRBD1. CDR3 in DNA: TGTGCCAGCAGCTTGGTCAGGGGGGAGACCCAGTACTTC. Residues: CASSLVRGETQYF.